Described below is a single TCR beta chain sequence and its context. Its matching antigen is unknown. TCR beta CDR3 regions were amplified from RNA. First-round RT-PCR of the TCR CDR3 relied on the HTBI primer set. TCRdb redid the calling of the multiplex PCR reads with MiXCR, one entry per CDR3 protein. The table shows roughly 500,000 distinct CDR3 sequences, with about 14% occurring only once. This entry is derived from a study of T cells in Graves' hyperthyroidism and ophthalmopathy. Study-level points and caveats: From stable hyperthyroidism, ophthalmopathy was separated by a 13 V-J model.

Aged 18 to 65, the patients had hyperthyroidism that was newly diagnosed and had lasted under 2 months. Researchers barred patients who had uncontrolled infection, other autoimmune disease, pregnancy or lactation. A sample of blood taken at first hyperthyroidism diagnosis preceded any ophthalmopathy symptoms. The length of the CDR3 is 17 residues. Trimming cost V 5 bases and J 8 bases; bases outside gene matches: 14. Germline-derived CDR1 and CDR2 are MGHDK and SYGVNS. The chain employs TRBV25-1 and TRBJ2-1, with 11 bases that match TRBD2. Sequencing was performed on blood. This clonotype was sampled from a woman in her twenties or thirties with Graves' hyperthyroidism that later progressed to Graves' ophthalmopathy. The CDR3 is CASSPYLGLAGGYEQFF. CDR3 nucleotides: TGTGCCAGCAGTCCCTATTTGGGGCTAGCGGGAGGATATGAGCAGTTCTTC. The whole variable domain, filled in from reference TRBV25-1 and TRBJ2-1, reads EADIYQTPRYLVIGTGKKITLECSQTMGHDKMYWYQQDPGMELHLIHYSYGVNSTEKGDLSSESTVSRIRTEHFPLTLESARPSHTSQYLCASSPYLGLAGGYEQFFGPGTRLTVL.